This TCR beta chain was retrieved from a study of type 1 regulatory T cells. The length of the CDR3 is 17 residues. The V segment lost 0 bases and the J segment 4 bases; nucleotides outside the gene matches: 10. The germline gives CDR1 SGHDN, CDR2 FVKESK. From the reads, TCRdb called clonotypes with MiXCR, one entry per CDR3 protein. The sample contains roughly 68,000 distinct CDR3 sequences, roughly 60% of which appear only once. Points on this clonotype: Its matching antigen is unknown.

Graft donor-derived T-allo10 cells were described as host-alloantigen-specific, anergic, and alloantigen-specifically suppressive. Sequencing was performed on cultured T cells, either the whole culture or a sorted T cell fraction (not recorded which). Subset given: Tr1-enriched cell product generated in vitro against host alloantigens. The gene calls are TRBV14 and TRBJ2-3, with TRBD2 identical over 7 bases. The sequence was obtained from a human donor in good health. The CDR3 reads CASSQEWRGRYSDTQYF. The DNA for the CDR3 is TGTGCCAGCAGCCAAGAGTGGCGGGGGAGATATTCAGATACGCAGTATTTT.